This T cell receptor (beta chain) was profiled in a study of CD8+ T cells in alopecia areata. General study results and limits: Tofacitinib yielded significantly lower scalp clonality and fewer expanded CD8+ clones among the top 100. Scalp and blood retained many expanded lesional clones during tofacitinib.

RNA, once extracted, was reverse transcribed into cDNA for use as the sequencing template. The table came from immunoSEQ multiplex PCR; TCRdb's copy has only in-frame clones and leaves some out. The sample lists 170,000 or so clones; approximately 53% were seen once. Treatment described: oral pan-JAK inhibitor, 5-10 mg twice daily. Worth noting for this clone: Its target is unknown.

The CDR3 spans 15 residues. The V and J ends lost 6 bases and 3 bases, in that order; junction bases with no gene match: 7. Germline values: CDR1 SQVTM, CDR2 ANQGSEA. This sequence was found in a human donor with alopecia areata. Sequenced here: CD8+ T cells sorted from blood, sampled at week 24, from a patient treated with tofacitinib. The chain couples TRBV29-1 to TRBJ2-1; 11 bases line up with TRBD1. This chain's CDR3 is CSVAGTGGNYNEQFF. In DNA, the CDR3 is TGCAGCGTGGCCGGGACAGGGGGTAACTACAATGAGCAGTTCTTC.